These 15 T cell receptor beta chains were all obtained from the same sample, sequenced in a study of cytomegalovirus exposure and HLA in healthy donors. Primers: 60 Vbeta forward and 13 Jbeta reverse. Using immunoSEQ multiplex PCR, the repertoire was profiled, and TCRdb retains in-frame clones only, with some absent. The sample has 100,000 or so clones. Sequencing used PBMCs. These TCRs come from a woman aged 25 to 39 in good health and CMV-seronegative.

The chain links TRBV27 to TRBJ2-3; 10 bases fit TRBD1. The CDR3 spans 14 residues. CDR1 is MNHEY and CDR2 is SMNVEV in the germline V gene (reference sequence). J gave up 2 bases and V 6 bases, and 2 bases lay outside the gene matches. CDR3 loop: CASRGQGFTDTQYF. The CDR3 coding sequence is TGTGCCAGCAGGGGACAGGGGTTCACAGATACGCAGTATTTT.

The CDR3 region is CASSTTSGNQETQYF. CDR3 nucleotide sequence: TGTGCCAGCAGCACGACTAGCGGGAATCAAGAGACCCAGTACTTC. The rearrangement links TRBV7-2 to TRBJ2-5; TRBD2 matches at 11 bases. V was clipped by 5 bases and J by 2 bases; unmatched bases: 4. The CDR3 is made up of 15 amino acids. CDR1 and CDR2 (germline): SGHTA, FQGNSA.

The V and J genes are TRBV7-8 and TRBJ2-7; 7 nucleotides line up with TRBD1. The CDR3 is 12 amino acids. J lost 2 bases, V lost 8 bases, and 3 bases had no gene match. The germline gives CDR1 SGHVS, CDR2 FQNEAQ. As DNA, the CDR3 is TGTGCCAGCCGGGACAGAACCTACGAGCAGTACTTC. Translation gives CASRDRTYEQYF.

The V call is TRBV27, the J call TRBJ2-2; D ambiguous. CDR1 MNHEY and CDR2 SMNVEV come from the germline V gene (reference sequence). The CDR3 runs to 16 residues. Trimming removed 1 base at V and 3 bases at J, with 12 bases between. This CDR3 is CASSLWQAPDTGELFF. The CDR3 DNA reads TGTGCCAGCAGTTTATGGCAGGCCCCCGACACCGGGGAGCTGTTTTTT.

This chain joins TRBV18 and TRBJ2-7; TRBD2 matches at 12 bases. The CDR3 totals 16 residues. Germline V gene data show CDR1 as KGHSH and CDR2 as LQKENI. Losses at the gene ends were 3 bases for V and 3 bases for J; bases not matched to a gene: 6. The CDR3 protein is CASSPRTSGTNYEQYF. The CDR3 bases are TGTGCCAGCTCACCGCGGACTAGCGGGACAAACTACGAGCAGTACTTC. Complete variable domain (other parts from reference TRBV18 and TRBJ2-7): NAGVMQNPRHLVRRRGQEARLRCSPMKGHSHVYWYRQLPEEGLKFMVYLQKENIIDESGMPKERFSAEFPKEGPSILRIQQVVRGDSAAYFCASSPRTSGTNYEQYFGPGTRLTVT.

A remark on this clone: Other DNA sequences in this sample translate to the same CDR3. J is TRBJ1-4 and V is TRBV2; D remains ambiguous. The CDR3 has 14 residues. The V end lost 5 bases, the J end lost 0 bases, and 7 bases lay between the germline ends. The germline V gene encodes CDR1 SNHLY and CDR2 FYNNEI. The CDR3 sequence is CASSRGSTNEKLFF. CDR3 sequence (DNA): TGTGCCAGCAGTCGAGGTTCAACTAATGAAAAACTGTTTTTT.

The chain is built from TRBV28 and TRBJ1-4, with a weak D call TRBD1 (6 bases). The ends were cut back, 3 bases at V and 4 bases at J, with 15 bases in the middle. The CDR3 length is 16 residues. Per germline, CDR1 MDHEN and CDR2 SYDVKM. The CDR3 DNA reads TGTGCCAGCAGTTTCCCGGACAGTAGTGTTAATGAAAAACTGTTTTTT. It specifies CASSFPDSSVNEKLFF.

V is TRBV7-9 and J is TRBJ2-1; no definite D call. With 2 bases removed from V and 5 bases from J, the gap between germline ends came to 7 bases. Germline V gene sequence: CDR1 SEHNR, CDR2 FQNEAQ (reference sequence). This CDR3 is 13 amino acids long. CDR3 residues: CASSLHRDNEQFF. CDR3 coding DNA: TGTGCCAGCAGCTTACACCGGGACAATGAGCAGTTCTTC.

CDR3 DNA: TGCGCCAGCAGCCTTGGGCGGGACTCCTACGAGCAGTACTTC. As protein: CASSLGRDSYEQYF. The chain carries TRBV4-1 and TRBJ2-7, with a weak D call TRBD2 (6 bases). Germline V CDR1 and CDR2: MGHRA, YSYEKL. This CDR3 contains 14 residues. Trimming removed 4 bases from V and 0 bases from J, with 10 bases in between.

Written as DNA, the CDR3 is TGTGCCAGCAGCTTCGACAGGAGTGCAACTAATGAAAAACTGTTTTTT. This codes for CASSFDRSATNEKLFF. The chain couples TRBV7-2 to TRBJ1-4; possibly TRBD1 for D (6 bases). The CDR3 length is 16 residues. Between the trimmed V and J ends, which lost 3 bases and 0 bases, there was a span of 11 bases. Germline loops: CDR1 SGHTA, CDR2 FQGNSA. The whole variable domain, remainder taken from reference TRBV7-2 and TRBJ1-4, is GAGVSQSPSNKVTEKGKDVELRCDPISGHTALYWYRQSLGQGLEFLIYFQGNSAPDKSGLPSDRFSAERTGGSVSTLTIQRTQQEDSAVYLCASSFDRSATNEKLFFGSGTQLSVL.

The chain recombines TRBV12-2 with TRBJ2-1; the table's D call of TRBD2 was not tested on the DNA. TRBV12-2 is assigned pseudogene status. The CDR3 runs 20 residues. The DNA for the CDR3 is TGTGCAAGTCGCTTAGCGGGAGCGGGAGGGCATTATCAATCCTACAATGAGCAGTTCTTC. Its translation: CASRLAGAGGHYQSYNEQFF.

The chain joins TRBV6-1 to TRBJ2-4; D is unresolved. Trimming cost V 3 bases and J 0 bases, with 9 bases left between them. This CDR3 spans 15 amino acids. The V gene's germline CDR1 is MNHNS and CDR2 SASEGT. CDR3 nucleotide sequence: TGTGCCAGCAGTGACGGGTCCCTAGCCAAAAACATTCAGTACTTC. Translation: CASSDGSLAKNIQYF.

The rearrangement uses TRBV6-5 and TRBJ1-1; the match to TRBD1 covers 8 bases. CDR1 and CDR2 from the germline V gene are MNHEY and SVGAGI. This CDR3 is built from 13 residues. J lost 5 bases, V lost 5 bases, and 4 bases had no gene match. This CDR3 is CASSHRGKTEAFF. In nucleotides, the CDR3 is TGTGCCAGCAGTCACAGGGGGAAAACTGAAGCTTTCTTT.

This chain connects TRBV6-5 to TRBJ2-1, with D possibly TRBD1 on 6 matching bases. This CDR3 comprises 12 residues. Germline CDR1 MNHEY, CDR2 SVGAGI. Trimming removed 5 bases at V and 10 bases at J, with 12 bases between. The CDR3 reads CASSPGTLEQFF. The CDR3, as DNA: TGTGCCAGCAGTCCCGGGACATTGGAGCAGTTCTTC.

The gene calls are TRBV11-3 and TRBJ2-1; TRBD1 aligns across 8 bases. This CDR3 is 13 amino acids long. CDR1 is SGHNT and CDR2 is YENEEA in the germline V gene. The ends lost 1 base at V and 15 bases at J; junction bases unmatched: 8. CDR3 in DNA: TGTGCCAGCAGCTTAGCCTCGGACAGGGTACCGTTCTTC. This codes for CASSLASDRVPFF.